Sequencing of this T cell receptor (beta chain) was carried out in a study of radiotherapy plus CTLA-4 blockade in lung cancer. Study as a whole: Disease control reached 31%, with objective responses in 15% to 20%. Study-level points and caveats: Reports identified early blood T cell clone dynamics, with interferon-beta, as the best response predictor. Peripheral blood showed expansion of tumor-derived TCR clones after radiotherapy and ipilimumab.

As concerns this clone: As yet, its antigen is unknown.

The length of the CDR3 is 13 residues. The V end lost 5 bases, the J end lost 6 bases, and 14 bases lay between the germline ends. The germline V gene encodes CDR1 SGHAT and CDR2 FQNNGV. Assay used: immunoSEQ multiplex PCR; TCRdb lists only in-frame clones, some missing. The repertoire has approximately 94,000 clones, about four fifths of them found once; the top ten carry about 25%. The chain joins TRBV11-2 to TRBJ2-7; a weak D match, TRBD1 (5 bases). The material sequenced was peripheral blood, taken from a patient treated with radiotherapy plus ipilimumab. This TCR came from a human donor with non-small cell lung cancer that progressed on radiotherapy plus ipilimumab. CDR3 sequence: CASSTGVRGEQYF. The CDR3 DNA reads TGTGCCAGCAGCACCGGCGTAAGGGGCGAGCAGTACTTC.